The 9 T cell receptor beta chains below come from one sample, sequenced in a study of Ad26.COV2.S vaccination and SARS-CoV-2 variants. Indicated treatment: 15 to 20 received Ad26.COV2.S at low or high dose, single or two shots; roughly five received placebo; per-sample allocation not given. After the first vaccine or placebo injection, samples were drawn on day 63. Profiling relied on immunoSEQ multiplex PCR, and the TCRdb table lists in-frame clones only, not all of them. The profile shows about 680,000 clones, roughly 90% of them singletons. Sequenced material: peripheral blood, taken in a trial of Ad26.COV2.S vaccine versus placebo. Every receptor here comes from a person aged 18 to 59 who received the Ad26.COV2.S COVID-19 vaccine or a placebo.

This clone was seen just once. The rearrangement joins TRBV12-5 to TRBJ1-1, with a weak D call TRBD1 (5 bases). Germline lookup yields CDR1 LGHNT and CDR2 FRNRAP. V was trimmed by 1 base and J by 5 bases, leaving 23 bases between them. This CDR3 comprises 18 residues. CDR3 loop: CASGLAPKDAGALTEAFF. For the CDR3, the DNA is TGTGCTAGTGGTTTGGCACCTAAGGACGCCGGGGCCCTGACTGAAGCTTTCTTT.

The chain recombines TRBV3-1 (or the pseudogene TRBV3-2) with TRBJ1-2; D gene ambiguous. Per germline, CDR1 LGHDT and CDR2 YNNKEL (reference sequence). This CDR3 has 12 residues. Trimming stripped 4 bases from V and 4 bases from J, with 7 bases between. CDR3 nucleotide sequence: TGTGCCAGCAGCCCGGGCAGCTATGGCTACACCTTC. Translation gives CASSPGSYGYTF.

This chain uses TRBV5-1 with TRBJ2-3; TRBD2 aligns across 9 bases. V lost 4 bases to trimming and J lost 3 bases; unmatched junction nucleotides: 6. Germline assignment: CDR1 SGHRS and CDR2 YFSETQ. The CDR3 contains 15 residues. The DNA for the CDR3 is TGCGCCAGCAGCCGTAGTAGCGGGAGTACAGATACGCAGTATTTT. Encoded protein: CASSRSSGSTDTQYF.

This chain uses TRBV6-2 or TRBV6-3 with TRBJ1-2; TRBD1 matches 8 bases. From germline, CDR1 is MNHEY and CDR2 SVGEGT. Unmatched junction bases numbered 7, after V lost 2 bases and J lost 5 bases. The CDR3 runs 15 residues. CDR3 nucleotide sequence: TGTGCCAGCAGTTACCCGGACAGGGACCCATATGGCTACACCTTC. Amino acid sequence: CASSYPDRDPYGYTF.

This clone occurred a few times. This sequence joins TRBV6-5 and TRBJ1-5, with TRBD1 as a possible D gene (6 bases). Trimming took 8 bases from V and 5 from J, leaving 13 bases between them. CDR1 is MNHEY and CDR2 is SVGAGI in the germline V gene. This CDR3 region has 13 residues. The CDR3 is CASRPGVDQPQHF. The CDR3 coding sequence is TGTGCCAGCCGACCAGGGGTAGATCAGCCCCAGCATTTT.

The chain joins TRBV9 to TRBJ1-6; the D gene is possibly TRBD1 (6 bases). The CDR3 loop spans 14 amino acids. Trimming stripped 4 bases from V and 7 bases from J, with 12 bases between. Per the germline V gene, CDR1 is SGDLS and CDR2 is YYNGEE. The CDR3 nucleotides read TGTGCCAGCAGCCCGGTCGGGGGCAATTCACCCCTCCACTTT. It codes for CASSPVGGNSPLHF.

This clone was seen a handful of times. The V call is TRBV4-3, the J call TRBJ2-2, with D perhaps matching TRBD1 (6 bases). Trimming left V 0 bases short and J 6 bases short, with 11 bases between. CDR1 and CDR2 from the germline V gene are LGHNA and YSLEER. The CDR3 sequence is 15 residues long. The CDR3 loop reads CASSQEQGVAGELFF. The CDR3 region has the DNA TGCGCCAGCAGCCAAGAACAGGGAGTTGCCGGGGAGCTGTTTTTT.

CDR3 in DNA: TGTGCCAGCTCATTCAACGATGGTAATCAGCCCCAGCATTTT. It is translated as CASSFNDGNQPQHF. This chain joins TRBV18 and TRBJ1-5; D gene ambiguous. The length of the CDR3 is 14 residues. CDR1 is KGHSH, CDR2 LQKENI, per germline. Trimming took off 5 bases at V and 4 bases at J, with 12 bases between the two ends.

The rearrangement joins TRBV2 to TRBJ2-2; D could derive from TRBD1 or TRBD2 (5 bases each). Germline loops: CDR1 SNHLY, CDR2 FYNNEI. The CDR3 is made up of 15 amino acids. V was cut by 6 bases and J by 0 bases, with 11 bases left in between. The CDR3 sequence is CASRGELTNTGELFF. CDR3 in DNA: TGTGCCAGCAGGGGGGAGCTCACGAACACCGGGGAGCTGTTTTTT.